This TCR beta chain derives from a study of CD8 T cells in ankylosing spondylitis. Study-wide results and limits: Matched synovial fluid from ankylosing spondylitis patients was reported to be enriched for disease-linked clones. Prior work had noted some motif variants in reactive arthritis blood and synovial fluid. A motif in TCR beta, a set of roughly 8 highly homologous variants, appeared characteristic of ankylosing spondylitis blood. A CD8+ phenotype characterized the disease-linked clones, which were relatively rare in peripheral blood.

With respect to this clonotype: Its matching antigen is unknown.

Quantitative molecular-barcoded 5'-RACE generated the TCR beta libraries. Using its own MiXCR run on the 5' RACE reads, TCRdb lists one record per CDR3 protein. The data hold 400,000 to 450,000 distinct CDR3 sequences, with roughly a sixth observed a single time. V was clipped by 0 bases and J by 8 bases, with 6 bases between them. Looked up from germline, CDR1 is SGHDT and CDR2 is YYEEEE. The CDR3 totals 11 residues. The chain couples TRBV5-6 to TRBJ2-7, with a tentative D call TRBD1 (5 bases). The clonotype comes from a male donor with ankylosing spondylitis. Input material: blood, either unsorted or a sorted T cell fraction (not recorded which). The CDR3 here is CASSLGQQQYF. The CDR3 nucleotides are TGTGCCAGCAGCTTGGGACAGCAGCAGTACTTC.